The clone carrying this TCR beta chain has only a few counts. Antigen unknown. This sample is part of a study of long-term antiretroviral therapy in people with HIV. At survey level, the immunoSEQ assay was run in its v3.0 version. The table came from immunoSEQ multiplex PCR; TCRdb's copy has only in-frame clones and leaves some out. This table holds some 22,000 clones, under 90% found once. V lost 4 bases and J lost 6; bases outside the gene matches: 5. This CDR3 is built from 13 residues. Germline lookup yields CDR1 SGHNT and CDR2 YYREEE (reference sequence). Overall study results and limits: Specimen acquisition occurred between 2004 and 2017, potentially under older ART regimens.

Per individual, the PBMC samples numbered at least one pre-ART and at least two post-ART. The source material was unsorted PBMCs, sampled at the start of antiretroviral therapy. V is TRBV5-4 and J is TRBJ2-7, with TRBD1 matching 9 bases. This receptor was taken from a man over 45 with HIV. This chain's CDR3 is CASSVDRGSEQYF. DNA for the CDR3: TGTGCCAGCAGCGTGGACAGGGGATCCGAGCAGTACTTC. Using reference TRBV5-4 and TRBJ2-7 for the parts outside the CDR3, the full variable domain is ETGVTQSPTHLIKTRGQQVTLRCSSQSGHNTVSWYQQALGQGPQFIFQYYREEENGRGNFPPRFSGLQFPNYSSELNVNALELDDSALYLCASSVDRGSEQYFGPGTRLTVT.